These 2 T cell receptor beta chains originate from one sample sequenced in a study of siplizumab effects on memory and regulatory T cells (dated by TCRdb to between 2017 and 2020). Library creation used the immunoSEQ multiplex PCR assay. TCRdb mirrors the immuneACCESS table, restricted to in-frame sequences. Some clones are absent from its copies; in checked studies, under half trace to an unresolved V gene, and the reason for the others is unknown. The sample records approximately 9,600 clones, 46% of which are singletons. The ten most abundant clones make up about 22% of the sample. Their recognized antigens are unknown. For approximately 6 days, cells in the mixed lymphocyte reaction were kept in coculture at 37 degrees C. Sequences were obtained from CFSE-low (dividing) CD4+ T cells sorted from an allogeneic mixed lymphocyte reaction. The receptors stem from a human donor in good health; the cells came from an allogeneic mixed lymphocyte reaction.

The chain couples TRBV19 to TRBJ2-7; TRBD2 aligns across 12 bases. The germline gives CDR1 LNHDA, CDR2 SQIVND (reference sequence). J was trimmed by 6 bases and V by 5 bases; bases with no gene match: 5. The CDR3 is 14 amino acids. The CDR3 region is CASSGLAGGREQYF. CDR3 DNA: TGTGCCAGTAGTGGGCTAGCGGGAGGGCGCGAGCAGTACTTC.

CDR3 amino acids: CASSLATVETQYF. For the CDR3, the DNA is TGCGCCAGCAGCTTGGCTACAGTTGAGACCCAGTACTTC. V and J are TRBV5-1 and TRBJ2-5; D gene unclear. Germline loops: CDR1 SGHRS, CDR2 YFSETQ. This CDR3 has 13 residues. Between the trimmed V and J ends, which lost 0 bases and 5 bases, there was a span of 8 bases.